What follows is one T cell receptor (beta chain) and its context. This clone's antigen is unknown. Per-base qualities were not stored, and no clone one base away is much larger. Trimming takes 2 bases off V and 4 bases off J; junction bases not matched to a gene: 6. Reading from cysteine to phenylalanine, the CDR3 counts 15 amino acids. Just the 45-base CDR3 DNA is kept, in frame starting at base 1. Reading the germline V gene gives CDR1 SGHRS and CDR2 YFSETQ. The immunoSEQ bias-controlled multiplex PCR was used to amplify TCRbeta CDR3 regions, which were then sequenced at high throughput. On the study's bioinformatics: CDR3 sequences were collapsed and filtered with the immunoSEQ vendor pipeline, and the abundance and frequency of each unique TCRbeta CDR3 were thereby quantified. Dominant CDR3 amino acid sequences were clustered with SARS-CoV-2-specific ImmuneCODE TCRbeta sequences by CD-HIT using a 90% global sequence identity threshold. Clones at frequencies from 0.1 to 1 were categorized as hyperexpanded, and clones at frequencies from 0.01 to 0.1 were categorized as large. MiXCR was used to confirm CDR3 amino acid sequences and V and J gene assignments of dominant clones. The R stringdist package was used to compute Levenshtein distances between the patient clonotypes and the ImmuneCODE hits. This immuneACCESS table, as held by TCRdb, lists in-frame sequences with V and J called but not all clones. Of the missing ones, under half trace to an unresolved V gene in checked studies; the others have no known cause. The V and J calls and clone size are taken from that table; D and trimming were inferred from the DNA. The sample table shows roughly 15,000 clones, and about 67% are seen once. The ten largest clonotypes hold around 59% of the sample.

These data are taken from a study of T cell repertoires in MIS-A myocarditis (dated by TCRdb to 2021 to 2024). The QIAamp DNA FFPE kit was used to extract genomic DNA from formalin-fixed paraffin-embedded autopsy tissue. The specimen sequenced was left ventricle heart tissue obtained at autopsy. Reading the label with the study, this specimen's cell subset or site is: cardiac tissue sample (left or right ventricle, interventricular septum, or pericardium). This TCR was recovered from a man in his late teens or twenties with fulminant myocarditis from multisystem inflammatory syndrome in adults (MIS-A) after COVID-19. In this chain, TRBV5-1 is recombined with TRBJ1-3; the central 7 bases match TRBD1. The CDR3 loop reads CASSLHRDSGNTIYF. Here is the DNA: TGCGCCAGCAGCTTACACCGGGACAGCGGAAACACCATATATTTT. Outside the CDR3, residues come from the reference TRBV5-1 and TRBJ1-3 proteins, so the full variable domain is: KAGVTQTPRYLIKTRGQQVTLSCSPISGHRSVSWYQQTPGQGLQFLFEYFSETQRNKGNFPGRFSGRQFSNSRSEMNVSTLELGDSALYLCASSLHRDSGNTIYFGEGSWLTVV.